This T cell receptor (beta chain) appears in the sequencing data of a study of response to subunit inactivated influenza vaccine (dated by TCRdb to the late 2010s). Background for the entire study: To follow how T cells responded to a trivalent subunit inactivated influenza vaccine, the researchers relied on deep quantitative profiling of the T cell receptor repertoire. Results the study describes overall, beyond this receptor: According to the authors, only a limited number of new T cells may be recruited by each seasonal influenza vaccination.

Comments on this clonotype: There is no known antigen for this receptor. One base away there is no much larger clone; base qualities are not given.

CDR3 length: 12 amino acids, cysteine to phenylalanine. Just the 36-base CDR3 DNA is kept, in frame starting at base 1. The germline V gene sets CDR1 to SNHLY and CDR2 to FYNNEI. Trimming leaves V shorter by 7 bases and J shorter by 3 bases, with the junction holding 3 bases beyond the gene matches. Receptor amplification or capture employed RT-PCR. These reads were obtained on an Illumina HiSeq 2500. TCRdb reworked the public reads: Q25 trimming with fastp, MiXCR clone assembly, productive beta chains retained. A single entry per CDR3 protein holds the most common genes and DNA from its merged rows. In this sample the table shows approximately 700,000 distinct CDR3 sequences, about 15% of which occur a single time. The top ten constitute less than 9% of the sample.

This sequence originates from a man aged 45-65 years who received an inactivated influenza vaccine. Donor details come from another sample of the same person, matched by shared clones. This sequence uses TRBV2 and TRBJ2-7, and 7 junctional nucleotides match TRBD1. The sequencing here drew on PBMCs from blood, taken around 15 days before vaccination. The CDR3: CASKWDSYEQYF. Read as DNA, the sequence is TGTGCCAGCAAGTGGGACAGCTACGAGCAGTACTTC.